This T cell receptor beta chain appears in the sequencing data of a study of T cell responses to AZD1222 COVID-19 vaccine. Study-level findings and limits: Unmutated variant regions are reportedly the target of nearly half of TCRs that are spike-specific.

Concerning this clone: What it binds is not known.

The data were produced by immunoSEQ multiplex PCR, yet TCRdb's version contains in-frame clones alone and is incomplete. Here the sample spans about 150,000 clones, about 82% being singletons. CDR3 length: 17 amino acids. V shed 6 bases, J shed 4 bases, and the junction held 15 bases outside the gene matches. Germline V lookup: CDR1 SGHAT, CDR2 FQNNGV. The TCR sequence derives from an adult who received the AZD1222 COVID-19 vaccine. This chain uses TRBV11-2 with TRBJ1-3; TRBD1 agrees at 7 bases. The source material was peripheral blood, sampled 28 days after the second AZD1222 dose. The CDR3 is CASSTLRVGTEGNTIYF. In DNA, the CDR3 is TGTGCCAGCAGTACACTGAGGGTCGGGACAGAAGGAAACACCATATATTTT.